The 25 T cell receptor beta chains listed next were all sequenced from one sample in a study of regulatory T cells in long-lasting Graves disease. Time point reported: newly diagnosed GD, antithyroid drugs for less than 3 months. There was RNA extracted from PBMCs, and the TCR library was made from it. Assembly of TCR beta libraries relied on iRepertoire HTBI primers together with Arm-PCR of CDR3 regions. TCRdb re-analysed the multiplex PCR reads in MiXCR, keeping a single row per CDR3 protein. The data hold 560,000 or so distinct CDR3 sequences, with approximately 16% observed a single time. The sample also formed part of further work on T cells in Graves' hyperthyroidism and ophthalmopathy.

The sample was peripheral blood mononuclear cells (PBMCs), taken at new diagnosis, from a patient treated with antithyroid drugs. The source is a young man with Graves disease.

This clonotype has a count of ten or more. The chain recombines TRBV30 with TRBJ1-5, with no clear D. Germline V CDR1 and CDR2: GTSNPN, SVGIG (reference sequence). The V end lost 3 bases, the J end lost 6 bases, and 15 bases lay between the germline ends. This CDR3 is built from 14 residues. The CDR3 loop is CAWSLLAQSQPQHF. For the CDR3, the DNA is TGTGCCTGGAGCCTTCTGGCCCAAAGTCAGCCCCAGCATTTT.

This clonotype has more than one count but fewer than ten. CDR3: CASSQLSGRTYNEQFF. DNA of the CDR3: TGTGCCAGCAGCCAACTTAGCGGGAGGACCTACAATGAGCAGTTCTTC. The V gene is TRBV3-1, the J gene TRBJ2-1; 10 nucleotides match TRBD2. Losses at the gene ends were 2 bases for V and 2 bases for J; bases not matched to a gene: 3. Germline V gene data show CDR1 as LGHDT and CDR2 as YNNKEL (reference sequence). The CDR3 runs 16 residues.

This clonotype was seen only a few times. CDR3 in DNA: TGTGCCAGCAGTGCAGGCCCTGGTCTAACTCTGCTCACAGATACGCAGTATTTT. Its translation: CASSAGPGLTLLTDTQYF. The chain carries TRBV6-1 and TRBJ2-3; D remains ambiguous. V was cut by 4 bases and J by 2 bases, with 22 bases left in between. The germline gives CDR1 MNHNS, CDR2 SASEGT. CDR3 length equals 18 residues.

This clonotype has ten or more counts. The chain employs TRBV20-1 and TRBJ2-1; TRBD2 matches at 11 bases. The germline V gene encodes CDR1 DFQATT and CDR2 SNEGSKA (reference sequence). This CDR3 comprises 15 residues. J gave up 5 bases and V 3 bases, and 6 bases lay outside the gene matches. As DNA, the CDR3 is TGCAGTGCTAGTACTAGCGGGAGCCTAAACAATGAGCAGTTCTTC. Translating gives CSASTSGSLNNEQFF.

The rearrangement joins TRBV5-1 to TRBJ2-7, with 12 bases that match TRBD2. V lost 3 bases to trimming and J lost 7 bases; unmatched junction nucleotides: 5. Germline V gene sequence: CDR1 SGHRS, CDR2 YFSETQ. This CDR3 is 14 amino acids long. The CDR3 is CASSSSGRAGEQYF. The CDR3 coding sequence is TGCGCCAGCAGCTCTAGCGGGAGGGCCGGTGAGCAGTACTTC.

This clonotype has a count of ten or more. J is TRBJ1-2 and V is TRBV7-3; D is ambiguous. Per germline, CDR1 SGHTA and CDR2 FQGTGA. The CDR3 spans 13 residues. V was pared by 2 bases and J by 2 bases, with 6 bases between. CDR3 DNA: TGTGCCAGCAGCTTACTAGGGAACTATGGCTACACCTTC. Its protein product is CASSLLGNYGYTF.

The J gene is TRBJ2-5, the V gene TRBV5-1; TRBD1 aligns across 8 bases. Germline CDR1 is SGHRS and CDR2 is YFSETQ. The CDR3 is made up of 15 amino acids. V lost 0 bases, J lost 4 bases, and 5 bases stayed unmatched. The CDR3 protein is CASSLAQGDGETQYF. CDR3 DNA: TGCGCCAGCAGCTTGGCACAGGGGGATGGAGAGACCCAGTACTTC.

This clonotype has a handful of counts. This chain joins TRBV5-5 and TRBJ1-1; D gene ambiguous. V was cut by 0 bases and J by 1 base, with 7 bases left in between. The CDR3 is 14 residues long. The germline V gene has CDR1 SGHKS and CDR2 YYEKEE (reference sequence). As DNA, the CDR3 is TGTGCCAGCAGCTTGGGACGGCCGAACACTGAAGCTTTCTTT. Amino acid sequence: CASSLGRPNTEAFF.

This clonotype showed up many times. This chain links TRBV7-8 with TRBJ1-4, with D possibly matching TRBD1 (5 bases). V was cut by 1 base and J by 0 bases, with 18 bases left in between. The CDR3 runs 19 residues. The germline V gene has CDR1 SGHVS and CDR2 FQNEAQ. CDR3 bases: TGTGCCAGCAGCTTAGGAAGGGCAGGGAGAAGGGCAACTAATGAAAAACTGTTTTTT. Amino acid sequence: CASSLGRAGRRATNEKLFF.

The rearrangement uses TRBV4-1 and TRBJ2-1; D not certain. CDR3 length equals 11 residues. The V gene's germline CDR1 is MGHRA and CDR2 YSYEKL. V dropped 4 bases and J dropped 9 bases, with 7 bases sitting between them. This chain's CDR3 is CASSLHSEQFF. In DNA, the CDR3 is TGCGCCAGCAGCCTCCATAGTGAGCAGTTCTTC.

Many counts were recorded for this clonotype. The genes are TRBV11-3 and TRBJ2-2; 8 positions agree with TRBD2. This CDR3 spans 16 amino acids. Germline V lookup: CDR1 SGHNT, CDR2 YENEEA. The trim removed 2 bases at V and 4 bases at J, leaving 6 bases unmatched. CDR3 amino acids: CASSLRLAGSTGELFF. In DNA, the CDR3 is TGTGCCAGCAGCTTACGGCTAGCGGGCTCCACCGGGGAGCTGTTTTTT.

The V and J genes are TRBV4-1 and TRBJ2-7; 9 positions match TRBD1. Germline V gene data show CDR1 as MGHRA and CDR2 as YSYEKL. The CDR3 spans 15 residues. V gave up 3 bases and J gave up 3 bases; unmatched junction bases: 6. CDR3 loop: CASSHAGTGSYEQYF. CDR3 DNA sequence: TGCGCCAGCAGCCATGCCGGGACAGGGAGCTACGAGCAGTACTTC.

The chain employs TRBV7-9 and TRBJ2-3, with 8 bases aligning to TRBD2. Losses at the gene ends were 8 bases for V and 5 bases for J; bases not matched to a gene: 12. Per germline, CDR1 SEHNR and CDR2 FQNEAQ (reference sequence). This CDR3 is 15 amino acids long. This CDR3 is CASGTSGGRRDTQYF. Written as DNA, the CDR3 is TGTGCCAGCGGGACCTCGGGGGGGCGAAGAGATACGCAGTATTTT.

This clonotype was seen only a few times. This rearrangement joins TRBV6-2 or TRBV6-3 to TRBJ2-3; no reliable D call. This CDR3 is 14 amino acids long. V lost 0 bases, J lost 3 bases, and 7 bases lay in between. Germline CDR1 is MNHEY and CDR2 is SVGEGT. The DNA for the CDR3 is TGTGCCAGCAGTTACTCGGGCCCGACAGATACGCAGTATTTT. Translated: CASSYSGPTDTQYF.

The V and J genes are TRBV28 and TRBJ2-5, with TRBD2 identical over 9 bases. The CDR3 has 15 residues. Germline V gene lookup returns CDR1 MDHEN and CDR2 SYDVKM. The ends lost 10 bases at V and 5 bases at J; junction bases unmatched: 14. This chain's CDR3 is CATTPTSGILETQYF. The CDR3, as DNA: TGTGCCACCACCCCGACTAGCGGAATCTTGGAGACCCAGTACTTC.

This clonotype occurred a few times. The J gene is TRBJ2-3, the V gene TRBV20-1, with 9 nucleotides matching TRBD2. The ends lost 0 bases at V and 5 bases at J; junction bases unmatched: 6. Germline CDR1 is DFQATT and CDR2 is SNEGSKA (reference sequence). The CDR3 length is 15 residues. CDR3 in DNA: TGCAGTGCTAGAGATCCCAGAGCGGGGGGAGATACGCAGTATTTT. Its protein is CSARDPRAGGDTQYF.

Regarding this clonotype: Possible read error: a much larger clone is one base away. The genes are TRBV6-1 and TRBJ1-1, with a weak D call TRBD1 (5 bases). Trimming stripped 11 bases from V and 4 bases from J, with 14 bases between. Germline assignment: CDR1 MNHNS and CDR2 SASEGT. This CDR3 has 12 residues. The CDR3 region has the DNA TGTGCCTGCGGGACGGTGACCACTGAAGCTTTCTTT. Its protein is CACGTVTTEAFF.

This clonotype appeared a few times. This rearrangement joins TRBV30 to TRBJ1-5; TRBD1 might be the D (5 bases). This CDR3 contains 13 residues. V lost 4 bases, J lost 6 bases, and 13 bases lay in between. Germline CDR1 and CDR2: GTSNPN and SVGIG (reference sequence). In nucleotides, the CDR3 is TGTGCCTGGACCAACGGGGGGAGTCAGCCCCAGCATTTT. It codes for CAWTNGGSQPQHF.

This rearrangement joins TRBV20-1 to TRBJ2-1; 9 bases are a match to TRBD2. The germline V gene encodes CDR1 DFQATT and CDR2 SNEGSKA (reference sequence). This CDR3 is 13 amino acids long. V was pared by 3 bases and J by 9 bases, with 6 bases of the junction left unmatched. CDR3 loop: CSASPSGIGEQFF. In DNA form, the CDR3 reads TGCAGTGCTAGCCCTAGCGGGATCGGTGAGCAGTTCTTC.

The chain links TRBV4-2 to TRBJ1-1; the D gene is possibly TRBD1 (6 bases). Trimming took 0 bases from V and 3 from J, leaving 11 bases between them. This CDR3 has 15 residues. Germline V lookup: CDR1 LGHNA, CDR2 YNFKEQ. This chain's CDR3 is CASSQERGRYTEAFF. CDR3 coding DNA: TGTGCCAGCAGCCAAGAGCGGGGGCGTTACACTGAAGCTTTCTTT.

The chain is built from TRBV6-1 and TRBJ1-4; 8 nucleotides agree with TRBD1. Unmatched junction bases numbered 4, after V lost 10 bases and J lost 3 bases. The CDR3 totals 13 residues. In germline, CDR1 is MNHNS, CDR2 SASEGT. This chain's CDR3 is CAMRQGPNEKLFF. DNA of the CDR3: TGTGCCATGCGACAGGGGCCTAATGAAAAACTGTTTTTT.

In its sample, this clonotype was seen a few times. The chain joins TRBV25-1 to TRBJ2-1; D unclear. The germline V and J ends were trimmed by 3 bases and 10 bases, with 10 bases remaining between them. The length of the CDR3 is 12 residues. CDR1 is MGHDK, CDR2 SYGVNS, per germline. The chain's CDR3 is CASSEETLEQFF. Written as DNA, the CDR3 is TGTGCCAGCAGTGAGGAGACTCTAGAGCAGTTCTTC.

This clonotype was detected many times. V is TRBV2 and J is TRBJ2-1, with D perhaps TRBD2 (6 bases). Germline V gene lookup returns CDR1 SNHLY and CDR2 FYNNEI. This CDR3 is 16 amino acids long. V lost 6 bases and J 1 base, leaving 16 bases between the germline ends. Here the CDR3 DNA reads TGTGCCAGCAGGTCTCTTTCGGGGGAATCCTACAATGAGCAGTTCTTC. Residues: CASRSLSGESYNEQFF.

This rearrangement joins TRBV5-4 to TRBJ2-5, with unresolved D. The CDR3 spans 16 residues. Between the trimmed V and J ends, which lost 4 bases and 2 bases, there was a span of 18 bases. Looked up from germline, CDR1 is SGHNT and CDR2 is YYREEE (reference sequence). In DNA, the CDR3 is TGTGCCAGCAGCCCGAAGTTTACCTCCCTTCAAGAGACCCAGTACTTC. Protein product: CASSPKFTSLQETQYF.

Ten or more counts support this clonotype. The CDR3 bases are TGTGCCAGCAGTTTTAGCGGGAAGGGGGCCTACGAGCAGTACTTC. Translation gives CASSFSGKGAYEQYF. The chain links TRBV27 to TRBJ2-7; 8 nucleotides align to TRBD2. CDR3 size: 15 residues. Germline CDR1 reads MNHEY; CDR2 reads SMNVEV (reference sequence). Trimming took 3 bases from V and 2 from J; bases not matched to a gene: 6.